Below, 17 T cell receptor beta chains from the same sample are listed, as sequenced in a study of cytomegalovirus exposure and HLA in healthy donors. Researchers ran the PCR with 60 Vbeta and 13 Jbeta primers. The assay was immunoSEQ multiplex PCR, and TCRdb's table has in-frame clones only and misses some. The sample gives 100,000 to 150,000 clones, 75% to 90% of which show up once; about 2% is in the top ten. Sample: PBMCs. The receptors stem from a man aged 30 to 45 in good health and CMV-seronegative.

V usage is TRBV7-7 and J usage is TRBJ1-3, with 8 bases matching TRBD1. This CDR3 is built from 15 residues. The V and J ends lost 5 bases and 4 bases, in that order; junction bases with no gene match: 7. CDR1 and CDR2 from the germline V gene are SSHAT and FNYEAQ (reference sequence). This chain's CDR3 is CASSLGQGAGNTIYF. The CDR3 DNA sequence: TGTGCCAGCAGCCTTGGACAGGGCGCAGGAAACACCATATATTTT. Supplemented by reference TRBV7-7 and TRBJ1-3, the full variable domain reads GAGVSQSPRYKVTKRGQDVTLRCDPISSHATLYWYQQALGQGPEFLTYFNYEAQPDKSGLPSDRFSAERPEGSISTLTIQRTEQRDSAMYRCASSLGQGAGNTIYFGEGSWLTVV.

V and J are TRBV25-1 and TRBJ2-1, with TRBD2 identical over 12 bases. V was pared by 3 bases and J by 7 bases, with 10 bases of the junction left unmatched. This CDR3 region has 17 residues. Germline values: CDR1 MGHDK, CDR2 SYGVNS. CDR3 loop: CASSDLSSGGARNEQFF. In nucleotides, the CDR3 is TGTGCCAGCAGTGACTTGTCTAGCGGGGGGGCCAGGAATGAGCAGTTCTTC.

J is TRBJ2-2 and V is TRBV7-2; 8 nucleotides align to TRBD1. Unmatched junction bases numbered 10, after V lost 4 bases and J lost 6 bases. CDR1 SGHTA and CDR2 FQGNSA come from the germline V gene. The CDR3 runs to 16 residues. DNA for the CDR3: TGTGCCAGCAGCTCCCCAGGGGGCCCTACCCCCGGGGAGCTGTTTTTT. This sequence encodes CASSSPGGPTPGELFF.

The chain employs TRBV18 and TRBJ2-1, with 11 bases identical to TRBD2. Germline loops: CDR1 KGHSH, CDR2 LQKENI. CDR3 size: 18 residues. After removal of 6 bases from V and 4 bases from J, the junction contained 14 bases not matched to a gene. CDR3 amino acids: CASSPRSSGGDSYNEQFF. CDR3 DNA sequence: TGTGCCAGCTCGCCCCGGAGTAGCGGGGGGGATTCTTACAATGAGCAGTTCTTC.

This chain joins TRBV19 and TRBJ2-1, with 8 bases that match TRBD2. With 1 base clipped from V and 5 bases from J, the junction kept 4 bases outside the gene matches. The CDR3 loop spans 15 amino acids. Germline V gives CDR1 LNHDA, CDR2 SQIVND (reference sequence). For the CDR3, the DNA is TGTGCCAGTAGTATAGCGGGGGGGCCACACAATGAGCAGTTCTTC. It yields the protein CASSIAGGPHNEQFF.

This sequence joins TRBV29-1 and TRBJ2-1; 15 bases are shared with TRBD2. The CDR3 contains 19 residues. The germline CDR1 and CDR2 sequences are SQVTM and ANQGSEA. Trimming at V came to 6 bases and at J to 0 bases, leaving 12 bases not matched to a gene. In DNA, the CDR3 is TGCAGCGTGGTTGGGACTAGCGGGGGGCCCCCTAGCTCCTACAATGAGCAGTTCTTC. Encoded protein: CSVVGTSGGPPSSYNEQFF.

The chain uses TRBV5-1 and TRBJ2-5, with unresolved D. The last part of the DNA fits TRBJ2-7 better; the J call may be wrong. CDR1 SGHRS and CDR2 YFSETQ come from the germline V gene. The CDR3 covers 13 residues. The CDR3 coding sequence is TGCGCCAGCAGCTTGACAGTTTCCTACGAGCAGTACTTC. Translating gives CASSLTVSYEQYF.

J is TRBJ2-5 and V is TRBV5-5; 12 bases map to TRBD2. The CDR3 contains 16 residues. Germline values: CDR1 SGHKS, CDR2 YYEKEE (reference sequence). Trimming cost V 3 bases and J 2 bases; bases outside gene matches: 5. CDR3 DNA: TGTGCCAGCAGCTCCGTTGGGACTAGCGGGCAAGAGACCCAGTACTTC. Translation gives CASSSVGTSGQETQYF.

V gene TRBV18 combines with J gene TRBJ1-2; 10 bases match TRBD1. The CDR3 extends over 15 amino acids. V shed 3 bases and J 0 bases; nucleotides not matched to a gene: 1. The germline V gene encodes CDR1 KGHSH and CDR2 LQKENI. In nucleotides, the CDR3 is TGTGCCAGCTCACCTGACAGGGGGCCTAACTATGGCTACACCTTC. Translation gives CASSPDRGPNYGYTF.

The chain employs TRBV2 and TRBJ1-1; maybe TRBD1 (5 bases). This CDR3 contains 14 residues. V lost 4 bases and J lost 11, with 20 bases in between. CDR1 is SNHLY, CDR2 FYNNEI, per germline. CDR3 nucleotides: TGTGCCAGCAGTGGAGAGGCAGGGCGGACCCCGGCTTTCTTT. Its translation is CASSGEAGRTPAFF.

V usage is TRBV27 and J usage is TRBJ1-3; the match to TRBD1 covers 8 bases. The CDR3 has 13 amino acids. V trimming: 4 bases; J trimming: 4 bases; junction bases outside the gene matches: 0. Germline CDR1 is MNHEY and CDR2 is SMNVEV (reference sequence). DNA for the CDR3: TGTGCCAGCAGTTGGGACAGGGGAAACACCATATATTTT. Protein product: CASSWDRGNTIYF.

A word on this clone: One junction end disagrees with the germline gene, perhaps due to a read error. This rearrangement joins TRBV18 to TRBJ2-5; D might be TRBD1 or TRBD2, each matching 5 bases. The DNA end is more similar to TRBJ2-7, so the J call may be wrong. CDR3 length: 13 amino acids. Per the germline V gene, CDR1 is KGHSH and CDR2 is LQKENI. This chain's CDR3 is CDSARRRGHEQYF. CDR3 coding DNA: TGTGACAGCGCACGAAGAAGGGGACACGAGCAGTACTTC.

The V call is TRBV6-1, the J call TRBJ2-7; 7 bases line up with TRBD1. Germline CDR1 is MNHNS and CDR2 is SASEGT. The CDR3 length is 16 residues. V lost 1 base and J lost 4; bases outside the gene matches: 10. The CDR3 sequence is CASSEVKQGFGYEQYF. In DNA, the CDR3 is TGTGCCAGCAGTGAAGTAAAACAGGGGTTCGGTTACGAGCAGTACTTC.

V gene TRBV11-2 combines with J gene TRBJ2-3; D is undetermined. V was cut by 2 bases and J by 4 bases, with 4 bases left in between. Per the germline V gene, CDR1 is SGHAT and CDR2 is FQNNGV. The CDR3 is 12 residues long. CDR3 region: CASSLISDTQYF. For the CDR3, the DNA is TGTGCCAGCAGCTTAATATCAGATACGCAGTATTTT.

The chain uses TRBV5-1 and TRBJ1-6; a weak D match, TRBD1 (6 bases). Germline V gene data show CDR1 as SGHRS and CDR2 as YFSETQ. The CDR3 runs to 15 residues. Deletions cut 0 bases from V and 7 bases from J, with 11 bases between. The CDR3 nucleotides are TGCGCCAGCAGCTTGGCAGTCGGACAGAATTCACCCCTCCACTTT. This translates into CASSLAVGQNSPLHF.

About this clone itself: A junction end diverges from the germline sequence, so it may reflect a read error. J is TRBJ2-6 and V is TRBV7-8, with D possibly being TRBD1 (5 bases). CDR1 and CDR2 (germline): SGHVS, FQNEAQ. This CDR3 has 14 residues. CDR3 coding DNA: TGTGCCAGCAGCATGCAGGGTGGTGCCAACGGCCTGACTTTC. As protein: CASSMQGGANGLTF.

In its sample, this clone ranks as large. The J gene is TRBJ1-5, the V gene TRBV7-8; the D is unclear. The CDR3 totals 13 residues. V lost 5 bases, J lost 6 bases, and 11 bases lay in between. Looked up from germline, CDR1 is SGHVS and CDR2 is FQNEAQ. The CDR3 DNA sequence: TGTGCCAGCAGCCCAGAGGTGGGTCAGCCCCAGCATTTT. Amino acids: CASSPEVGQPQHF.